This TCR beta chain came from a study of T-cell reconstitution after alpha-beta-depleted transplantation in children (dated by TCRdb to 2015 to 2016). Describing the broader study: Using TCR repertoire profiling, the study quantitatively followed how T-cell immune reconstitution unfolded in children after TCRalphabeta/CD19-depleted allogeneic hematopoietic cell transplantation.

The treatment or condition label for this specimen denotes: allogeneic hematopoietic cell transplantation with graft depleted of TCRalphabeta T cells and CD19 B cells. Transplant recipients were children who received TCRalphabeta/CD19-depleted allogeneic hematopoietic cell grafts. This clonotype appeared many times. This receptor's antigen is unknown. No much larger clone exists at a distance of one base, and base qualities are not known. Library generation was performed with PCR. The sample was run on an Illumina HiSeq 2500. Molecular barcoding was employed in the preparation of TCR libraries, with unique molecular identifiers being used to normalize TCRbeta repertoire quantification. TCRdb cleaned the public reads at Q25 with fastp, built clones with MiXCR and kept in-frame beta chains. When rows share a CDR3 protein, they turn into one entry using the most common DNA and genes. The sample table lists almost 250,000 distinct CDR3 sequences, roughly 24% of them with a count of one. The top ten hold about 2.6% of the sample.

The germline V end is reduced by 7 bases and the J end by 7 bases; junction bases left unmatched: 3. The CDR3 measures 13 amino acids from cysteine to phenylalanine. Just the 39-base CDR3 DNA is kept, in frame starting at base 1. The germline V gene yields SQVTM for CDR1 and ANQGSEA for CDR2. The study at large found these results: The apparently early alphabetaT-cell count recovery about two months after transplant was reportedly dependent on only several hundred rapidly expanded clones derived from non-depleted graft cells. Hyperexpanded clone frequencies declined over subsequent months; after one year, T-cell counts and TCRbeta diversity were mostly attributed to newly produced T cells. In some patients, high TCRbeta diversity at day 60 was attributed to recipient T cells and intrathymic progenitors that had survived conditioning.

The TCR comes from a girl between 2 and 10 years old with Fanconi anemia, due to receive a stem cell transplant. The sequencing here drew on PBMCs, taken before TCRalphabeta/CD19-depleted stem cell transplant. The chain is encoded by TRBV29-1 joined to TRBJ2-1, with 14 bases matching TRBD2. The CDR3 sequence is CSGGLAGGNEQFF. The nucleotide sequence reads TGCAGCGGTGGACTAGCGGGAGGTAATGAGCAGTTCTTC.